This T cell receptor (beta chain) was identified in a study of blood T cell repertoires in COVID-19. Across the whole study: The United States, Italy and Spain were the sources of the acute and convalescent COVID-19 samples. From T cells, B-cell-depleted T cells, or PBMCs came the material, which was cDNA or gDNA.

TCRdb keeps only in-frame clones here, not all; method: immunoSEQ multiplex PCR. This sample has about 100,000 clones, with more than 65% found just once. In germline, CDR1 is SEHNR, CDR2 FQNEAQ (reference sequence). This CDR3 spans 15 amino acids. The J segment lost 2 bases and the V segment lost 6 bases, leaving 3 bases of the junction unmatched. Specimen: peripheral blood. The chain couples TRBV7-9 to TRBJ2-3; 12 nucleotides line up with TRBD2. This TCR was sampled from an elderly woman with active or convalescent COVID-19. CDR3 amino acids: CASSRLAGDTDTQYF. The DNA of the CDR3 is TGTGCCAGCAGTCGACTAGCGGGAGACACAGATACGCAGTATTTT.